This T cell receptor (beta chain) was documented in a study of T cells in tuberculosis. Study-level background: CD1B tetramers identified T cells specific for mycobacterial lipid GMM.

Looked up from germline, CDR1 is DFQATT and CDR2 is SNEGSKA (reference sequence). This CDR3 region has 9 residues. Tuberculin skin test and IGRA determined adolescents' latent tuberculosis status at entry. Assay used: immunoSEQ multiplex PCR; TCRdb lists only in-frame clones, some missing. The sample carries roughly 40,000 clones, roughly 96% recorded once. Sample: PBMCs. The V and J genes are TRBV20-1 and TRBJ1-2; D remains unclear. This clonotype originated in a donor aged 10-29 years with latent tuberculosis or without tuberculosis infection. CDR3 DNA: TGCAGCTTACCGGGAGGCTACACCTTC. It is translated as CSLPGGYTF.